The present T cell receptor beta chain was sequenced within a study of blood T cell repertoires in COVID-19. About the study: Sites in the United States, Italy and Spain provided acute and convalescent COVID-19 samples. In each case, the material was cDNA or gDNA derived from T cells, B-cell-depleted T cells, or PBMCs.

Authors' processing steps: Amplification with reference gene primers provided the estimates of nucleated cell counts. Produced via immunoSEQ multiplex PCR; TCRdb's table is partial and in-frame only. Clonal size and the V and J genes are those of that table, whereas D and trimming came from the DNA. This table has under 90,000 clones, about 80% appearing once. CDR3 length equals 14 residues. Germline CDR1 is ENHRY and CDR2 is SYGVKD. J gave up 2 bases and V 7 bases, and 3 bases lay outside the gene matches. V gene TRBV10-3 combines with J gene TRBJ2-2; TRBD1 matches at 8 bases. The TCR originated in a man aged 45 to 65 with active or convalescent COVID-19. The sequencing sample was made of peripheral blood. Written as DNA, the CDR3 is TGTGCCATCAAGGGGACAGGAAACACCGGGGAGCTGTTTTTT. Its translation: CAIKGTGNTGELFF.